This record looks at one TCR beta chain sequence and its context. This CDR3 region has 14 residues. CDR1 is PRHDT and CDR2 is FYEKMQ in the germline V gene (reference sequence). The trim removed 3 bases at V and 6 bases at J, leaving 4 bases unmatched. The data originate from a study of PD-1 and CTLA-4 blockade in melanoma. This table comes from immunoSEQ multiplex PCR, and its TCRdb copy is limited to in-frame clones, with some not included. The sample lists around 20,000 clones, approximately 89% occurring once. The receptor was derived from a human donor with melanoma. J is TRBJ2-3 and V is TRBV13; 9 bases agree with TRBD2. The sample here was CD8+ T cells from peripheral blood, taken before anti-PD-1 treatment. CDR3: CASSFSGGRDTQYF. The CDR3 nucleotides are TGTGCCAGCAGCTTCAGCGGGGGGAGGGATACGCAGTATTTT. The variable domain in full, completed from reference TRBV13 and TRBJ2-3, reads AAGVIQSPRHLIKEKRETATLKCYPIPRHDTVYWYQQGPGQDPQFLISFYEKMQSDKGSIPDRFSAQQFSDYHSELNMSSLELGDSALYFCASSFSGGRDTQYFGPGTRLTVL.